The table lists the clone carrying this TCR beta chain with a few counts. Its antigen is still unknown. TCRdb re-clonotyped the PCR reads via MiXCR. Of about 13,000 clones in the sample, under 30% are singletons; the top ten hold 9% to 15%. V was pared by 3 bases and J by 7 bases, with 9 bases between. CDR3 length: 13 residues. The data were obtained in a study of metastatic and nonmetastatic thyroid tumors. Overall study: Patients with malignant and benign thyroid disease provided blood and tumor or nodule tissue, whose repertoires were compared.

Thyroid surgery had not been preceded by any treatment in any patient. The study's findings and limits: Versus benign nodules, malignant thyroid tumors reportedly had significantly higher TCR beta diversity, in blood and tumor.

The sample was tumor tissue. This rearrangement joins TRBV12-3 or TRBV12-4 to TRBJ1-4; D is unresolved. This clonotype originated in a female donor with papillary thyroid cancer or a benign thyroid nodule (not recorded which). Some clones in this sample may be carry-over from other donors' samples. The CDR3 coding sequence is TGTGCCAGCAGTTTCATTGGTTCTGAAAAACTGTTTTTT. It encodes CASSFIGSEKLFF.